This T cell receptor beta chain was identified in a study of blood T cell repertoires in COVID-19. Assay: immunoSEQ multiplex PCR; the TCRdb copy retains only in-frame clones and omits some. The sample includes 250,000 or so clones, about four fifths seen only once; the top ten take roughly 3.3%. The V and J ends lost 8 bases and 7 bases respectively, with 12 bases between them. The CDR3 is made up of 13 amino acids. Germline V gene lookup returns CDR1 SNHLY and CDR2 FYNNEI. This chain links TRBV2 with TRBJ1-6; D is possibly TRBD1 (6 bases). Sample: peripheral blood. The sequence derives from a woman younger than 35 with acute or convalescent COVID-19. The CDR3 region is CASSRGENSPLHF. In DNA, the CDR3 is TGTGCCAGCTCCAGGGGTGAGAATTCACCCCTCCACTTT.